Given below is one TCR beta chain in context. The CDR3 is made up of 17 amino acids. The V gene's germline CDR1 is SGHRS and CDR2 YFSETQ. Deletions cut 2 bases from V and 0 bases from J, with 15 bases between. Measured with immunoSEQ multiplex PCR; TCRdb has only the in-frame clones, and not every one. The table records fewer than 70,000 clones, about 83% of them present only once. This entry is derived from a study of early stage breast cancer tumors. At the level of the study: Average read coverage per sample was approximately 9.1-fold.

V gene TRBV5-1 combines with J gene TRBJ1-3; TRBD1 might be the D (5 bases). The receptor was derived from a person younger than 45 with breast cancer. Sequencing was done on a sample of blood. This CDR3 is CASSLIGGESSGNTIYF. CDR3 DNA: TGCGCCAGCAGCTTAATAGGAGGGGAGAGCTCTGGAAACACCATATATTTT.